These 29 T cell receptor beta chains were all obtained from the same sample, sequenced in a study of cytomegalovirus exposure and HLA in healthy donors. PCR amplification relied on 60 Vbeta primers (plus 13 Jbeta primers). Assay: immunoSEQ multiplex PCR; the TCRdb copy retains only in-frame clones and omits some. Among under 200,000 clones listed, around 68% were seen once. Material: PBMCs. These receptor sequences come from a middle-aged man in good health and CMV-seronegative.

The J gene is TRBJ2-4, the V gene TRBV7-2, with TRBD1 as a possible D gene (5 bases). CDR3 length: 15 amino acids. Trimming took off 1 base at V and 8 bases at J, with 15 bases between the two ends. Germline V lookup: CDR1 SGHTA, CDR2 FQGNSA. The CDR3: CASSLEVRGSDIQYF. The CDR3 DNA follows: TGTGCCAGCAGCTTAGAAGTAAGGGGCTCGGACATTCAGTACTTC.

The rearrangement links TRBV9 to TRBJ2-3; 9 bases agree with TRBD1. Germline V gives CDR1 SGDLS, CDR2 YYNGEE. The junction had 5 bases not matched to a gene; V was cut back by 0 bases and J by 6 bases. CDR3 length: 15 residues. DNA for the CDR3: TGTGCCAGCAGCGTAGCGGGACAGGGTCTGGATACGCAGTATTTT. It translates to CASSVAGQGLDTQYF.

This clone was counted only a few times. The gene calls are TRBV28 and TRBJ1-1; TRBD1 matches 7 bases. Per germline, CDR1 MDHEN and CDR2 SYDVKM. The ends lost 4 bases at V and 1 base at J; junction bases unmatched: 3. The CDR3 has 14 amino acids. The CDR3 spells CASSSGTANTEAFF. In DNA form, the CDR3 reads TGTGCCAGCAGTTCCGGGACAGCGAACACTGAAGCTTTCTTT.

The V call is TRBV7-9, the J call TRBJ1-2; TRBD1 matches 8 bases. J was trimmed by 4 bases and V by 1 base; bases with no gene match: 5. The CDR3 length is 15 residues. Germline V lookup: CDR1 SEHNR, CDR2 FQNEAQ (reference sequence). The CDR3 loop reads CASSLDNRGTYGYTF. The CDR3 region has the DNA TGTGCCAGCAGCTTAGATAACAGGGGGACCTATGGCTACACCTTC. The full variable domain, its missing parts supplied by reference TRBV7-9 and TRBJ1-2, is DTGVSQNPRHKITKRGQNVTFRCDPISEHNRLYWYRQTLGQGPEFLTYFQNEAQLEKSRLLSDRFSAERPKGSFSTLEIQRTEQGDSAMYLCASSLDNRGTYGYTFGSGTRLTVV.

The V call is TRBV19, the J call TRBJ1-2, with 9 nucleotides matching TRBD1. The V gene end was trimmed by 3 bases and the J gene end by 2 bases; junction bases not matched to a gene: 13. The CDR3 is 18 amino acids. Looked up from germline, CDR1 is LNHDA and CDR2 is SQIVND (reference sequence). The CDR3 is CASSITVPGQGPNYGYTF. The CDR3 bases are TGTGCCAGTAGTATTACAGTCCCGGGACAGGGCCCAAACTATGGCTACACCTTC.

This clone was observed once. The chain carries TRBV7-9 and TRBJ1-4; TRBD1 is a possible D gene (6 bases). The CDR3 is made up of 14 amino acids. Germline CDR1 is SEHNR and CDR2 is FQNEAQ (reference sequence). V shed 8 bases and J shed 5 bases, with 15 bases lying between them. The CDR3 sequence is CASSNQGQNEKLFF. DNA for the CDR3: TGTGCCAGCTCCAATCAGGGGCAGAATGAAAAACTGTTTTTT.

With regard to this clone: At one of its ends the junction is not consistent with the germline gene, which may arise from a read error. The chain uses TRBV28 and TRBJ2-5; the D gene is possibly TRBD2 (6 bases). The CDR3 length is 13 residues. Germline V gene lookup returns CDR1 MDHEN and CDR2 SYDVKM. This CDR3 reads CASRLGTQGTQYF. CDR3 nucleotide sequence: TGTGCCAGCAGGCTCGGGACTCAAGGGACCCAGTACTTC.

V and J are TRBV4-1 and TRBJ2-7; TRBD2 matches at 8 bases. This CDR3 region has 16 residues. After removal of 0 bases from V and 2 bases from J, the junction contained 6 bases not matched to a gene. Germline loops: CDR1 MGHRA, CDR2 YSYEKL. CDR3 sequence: CASSQDLETSAYEQYF. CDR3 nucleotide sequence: TGCGCCAGCAGCCAAGATCTAGAGACTAGCGCCTACGAGCAGTACTTC.

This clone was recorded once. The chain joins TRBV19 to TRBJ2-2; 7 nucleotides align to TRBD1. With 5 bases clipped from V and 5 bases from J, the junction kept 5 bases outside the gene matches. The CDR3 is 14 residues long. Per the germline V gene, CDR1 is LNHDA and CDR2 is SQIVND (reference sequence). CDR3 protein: CASSVTGRTGELFF. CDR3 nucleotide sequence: TGTGCCAGTAGTGTGACAGGGAGAACCGGGGAGCTGTTTTTT.

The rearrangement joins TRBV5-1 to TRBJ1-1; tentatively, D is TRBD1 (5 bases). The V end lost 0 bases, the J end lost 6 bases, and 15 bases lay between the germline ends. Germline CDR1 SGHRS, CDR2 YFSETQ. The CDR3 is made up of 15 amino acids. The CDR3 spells CASSLDLAGGAEAFF. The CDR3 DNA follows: TGCGCCAGCAGCTTGGACCTTGCCGGGGGGGCTGAAGCTTTCTTT. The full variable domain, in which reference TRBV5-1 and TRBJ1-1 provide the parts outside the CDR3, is KAGVTQTPRYLIKTRGQQVTLSCSPISGHRSVSWYQQTPGQGLQFLFEYFSETQRNKGNFPGRFSGRQFSNSRSEMNVSTLELGDSALYLCASSLDLAGGAEAFFGQGTRLTVV.

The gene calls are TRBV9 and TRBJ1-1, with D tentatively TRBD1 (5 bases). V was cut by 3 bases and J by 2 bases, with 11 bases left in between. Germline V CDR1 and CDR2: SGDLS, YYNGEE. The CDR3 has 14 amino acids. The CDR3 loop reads CASSAGTFNTEAFF. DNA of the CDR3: TGTGCCAGCAGCGCAGGGACTTTTAACACTGAAGCTTTCTTT.

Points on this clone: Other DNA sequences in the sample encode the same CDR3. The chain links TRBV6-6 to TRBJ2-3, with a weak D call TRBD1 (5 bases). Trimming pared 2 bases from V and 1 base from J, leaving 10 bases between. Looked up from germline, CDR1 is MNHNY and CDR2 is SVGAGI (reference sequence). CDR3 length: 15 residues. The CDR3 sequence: CASSYRQGGTDTQYF. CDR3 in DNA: TGTGCCAGCAGTTACCGGCAGGGTGGCACAGATACGCAGTATTTT.

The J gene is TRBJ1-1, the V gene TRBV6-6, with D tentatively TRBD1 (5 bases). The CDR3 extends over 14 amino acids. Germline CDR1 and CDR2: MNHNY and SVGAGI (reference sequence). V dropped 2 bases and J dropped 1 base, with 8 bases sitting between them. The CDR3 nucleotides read TGTGCCAGCAGTTACAGGGGCCCGAACACTGAAGCTTTCTTT. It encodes CASSYRGPNTEAFF.

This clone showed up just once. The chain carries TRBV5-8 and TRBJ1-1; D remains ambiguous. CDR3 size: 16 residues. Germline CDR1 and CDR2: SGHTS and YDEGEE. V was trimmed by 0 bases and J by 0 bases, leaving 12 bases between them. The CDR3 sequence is CASSLGAPLMNTEAFF. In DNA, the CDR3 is TGTGCCAGCAGCTTGGGAGCTCCCTTAATGAACACTGAAGCTTTCTTT.

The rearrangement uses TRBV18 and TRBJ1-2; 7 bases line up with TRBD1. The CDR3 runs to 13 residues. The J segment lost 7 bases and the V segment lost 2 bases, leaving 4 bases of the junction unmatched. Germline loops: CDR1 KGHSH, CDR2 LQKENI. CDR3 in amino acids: CASSPDREVGYTF. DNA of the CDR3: TGTGCCAGCTCACCAGACAGGGAGGTTGGCTACACCTTC.

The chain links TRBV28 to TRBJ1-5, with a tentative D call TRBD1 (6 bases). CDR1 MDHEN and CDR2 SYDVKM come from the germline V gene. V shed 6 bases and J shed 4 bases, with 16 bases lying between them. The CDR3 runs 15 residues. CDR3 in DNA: TGTGCCAGCAGCCTAAGACGGGGGGCAAATCAGCCCCAGCATTTT. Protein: CASSLRRGANQPQHF.

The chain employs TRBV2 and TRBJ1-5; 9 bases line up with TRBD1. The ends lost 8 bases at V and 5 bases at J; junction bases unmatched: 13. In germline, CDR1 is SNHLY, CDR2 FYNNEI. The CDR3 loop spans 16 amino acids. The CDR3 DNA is TGTGCCAGCCCACCGGGACAGGGACGATTCTATCAGCCCCAGCATTTT. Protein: CASPPGQGRFYQPQHF.

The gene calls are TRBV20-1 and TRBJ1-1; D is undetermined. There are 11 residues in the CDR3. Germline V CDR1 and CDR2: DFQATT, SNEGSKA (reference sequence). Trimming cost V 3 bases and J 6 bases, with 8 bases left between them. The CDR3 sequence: CSASSPAEAFF. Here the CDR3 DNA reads TGCAGTGCTAGCTCTCCCGCTGAAGCTTTCTTT.

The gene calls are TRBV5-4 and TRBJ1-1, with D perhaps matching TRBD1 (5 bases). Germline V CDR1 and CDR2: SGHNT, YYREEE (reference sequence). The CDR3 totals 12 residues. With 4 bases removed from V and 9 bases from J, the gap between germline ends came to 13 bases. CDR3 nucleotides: TGTGCCAGCAGCCCCTCAAGGGGCCAAGCTTTCTTT. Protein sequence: CASSPSRGQAFF. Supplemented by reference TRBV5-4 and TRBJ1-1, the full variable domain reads ETGVTQSPTHLIKTRGQQVTLRCSSQSGHNTVSWYQQALGQGPQFIFQYYREEENGRGNFPPRFSGLQFPNYSSELNVNALELDDSALYLCASSPSRGQAFFGQGTRLTVV.

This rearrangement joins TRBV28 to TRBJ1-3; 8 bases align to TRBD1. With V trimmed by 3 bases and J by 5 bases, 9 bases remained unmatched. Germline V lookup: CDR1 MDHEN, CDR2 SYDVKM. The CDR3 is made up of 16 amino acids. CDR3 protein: CASSLGAQGARNTIYF. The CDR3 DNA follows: TGTGCCAGCAGTTTGGGGGCCCAGGGGGCGAGAAACACCATATATTTT. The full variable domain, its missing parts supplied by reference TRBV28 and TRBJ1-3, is DVKVTQSSRYLVKRTGEKVFLECVQDMDHENMFWYRQDPGLGLRLIYFSYDVKMKEKGDIPEGYSVSREKKERFSLILESASTNQTSMYLCASSLGAQGARNTIYFGEGSWLTVV.

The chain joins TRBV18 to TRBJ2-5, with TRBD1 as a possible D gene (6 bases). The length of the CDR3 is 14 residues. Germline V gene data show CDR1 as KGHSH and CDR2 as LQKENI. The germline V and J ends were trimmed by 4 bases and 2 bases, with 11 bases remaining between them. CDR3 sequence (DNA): TGTGCCAGCTCACGGGGGACATTGCAAGAGACCCAGTACTTC. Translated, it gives CASSRGTLQETQYF.

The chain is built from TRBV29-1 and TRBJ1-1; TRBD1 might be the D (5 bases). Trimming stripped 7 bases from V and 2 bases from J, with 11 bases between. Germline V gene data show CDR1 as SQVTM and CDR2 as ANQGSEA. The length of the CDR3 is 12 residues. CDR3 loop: CSARGKNTEAFF. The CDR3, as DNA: TGCAGCGCTCGGGGGAAAAACACTGAAGCTTTCTTT.

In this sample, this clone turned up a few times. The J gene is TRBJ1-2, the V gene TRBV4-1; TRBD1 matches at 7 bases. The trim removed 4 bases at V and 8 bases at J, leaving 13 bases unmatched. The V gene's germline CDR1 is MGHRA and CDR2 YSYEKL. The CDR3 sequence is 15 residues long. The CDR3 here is CASSRTGTVTSGYTF. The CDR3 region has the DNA TGCGCCAGCAGCCGAACCGGGACAGTGACGAGCGGCTACACCTTC.

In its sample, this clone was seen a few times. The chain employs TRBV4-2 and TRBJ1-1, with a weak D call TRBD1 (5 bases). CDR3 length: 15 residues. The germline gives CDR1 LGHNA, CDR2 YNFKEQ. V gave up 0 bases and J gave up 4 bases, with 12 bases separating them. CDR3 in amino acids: CASSQDPGRATEAFF. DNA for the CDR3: TGTGCCAGCAGCCAAGATCCGGGCAGGGCCACTGAAGCTTTCTTT.

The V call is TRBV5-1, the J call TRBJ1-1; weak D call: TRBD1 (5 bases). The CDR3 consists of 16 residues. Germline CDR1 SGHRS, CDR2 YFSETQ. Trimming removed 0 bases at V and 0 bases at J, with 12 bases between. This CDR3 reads CASSLGRGGMNTEAFF. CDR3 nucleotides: TGCGCCAGCAGCTTGGGGAGGGGCGGTATGAACACTGAAGCTTTCTTT.

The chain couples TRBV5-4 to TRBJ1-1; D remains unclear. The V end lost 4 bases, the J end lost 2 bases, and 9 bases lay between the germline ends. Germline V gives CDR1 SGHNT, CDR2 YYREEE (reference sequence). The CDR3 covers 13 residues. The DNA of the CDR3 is TGTGCCAGCAGCCAGATACCCAACACTGAAGCTTTCTTT. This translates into CASSQIPNTEAFF.

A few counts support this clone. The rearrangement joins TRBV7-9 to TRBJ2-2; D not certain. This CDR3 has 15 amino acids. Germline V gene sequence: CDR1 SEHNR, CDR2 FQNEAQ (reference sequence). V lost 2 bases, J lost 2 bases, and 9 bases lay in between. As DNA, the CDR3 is TGTGCCAGCAGCTTATTGGGCAGAAACACCGGGGAGCTGTTTTTT. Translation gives CASSLLGRNTGELFF.

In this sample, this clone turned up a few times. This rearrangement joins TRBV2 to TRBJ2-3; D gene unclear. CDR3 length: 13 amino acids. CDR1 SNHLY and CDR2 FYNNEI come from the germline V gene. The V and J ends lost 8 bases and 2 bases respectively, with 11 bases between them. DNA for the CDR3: TGTGCCAGCGGCGGCGTCTTCACAGATACGCAGTATTTT. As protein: CASGGVFTDTQYF.

This CDR3 reads CASKQGEGQQMWYGYTF. CDR3 nucleotides: TGTGCCAGCAAACAGGGGGAGGGACAGCAGATGTGGTATGGCTACACCTTC. The chain links TRBV11-3 to TRBJ1-2; TRBD1 aligns across 8 bases. The CDR3 is 17 amino acids. In germline, CDR1 is SGHNT, CDR2 YENEEA. With V trimmed by 7 bases and J by 5 bases, 18 bases remained unmatched.